This paragraph covers one T cell receptor (beta chain) sequence. V dropped 5 bases and J dropped 5; count of bases not matched to a gene: 8. Germline-derived CDR1 and CDR2 are MDHEN and SYDVKM. The CDR3 has 16 residues. Authors' data handling: Nucleated cell counts were estimated from reference gene primer amplification. Some clones are missing from TCRdb's copy, which holds only in-frame ones; the method was immunoSEQ multiplex PCR. The V and J calls and clone size come from that table; D and trimming were worked out from the DNA. The table lists about 140,000 clones, roughly 84% of them singletons. These data come from a study of blood T cell repertoires in COVID-19. Study-level information: From the United States, Italy and Spain came samples of acute and convalescent COVID-19.

Assignment of participants to cohorts was predicated upon participant-reported clinical history. The TCR originated in a man in his forties with acute COVID-19. The chain employs TRBV28 and TRBJ2-5; 13 positions agree with TRBD2. The sequenced sample was PBMCs or T cells enriched from blood (not recorded which). In DNA form, the CDR3 reads TGTGCCAGCAGTCCAACTAGCGGGGGGGCCAGGGAGACCCAGTACTTC. Its translation: CASSPTSGGARETQYF.